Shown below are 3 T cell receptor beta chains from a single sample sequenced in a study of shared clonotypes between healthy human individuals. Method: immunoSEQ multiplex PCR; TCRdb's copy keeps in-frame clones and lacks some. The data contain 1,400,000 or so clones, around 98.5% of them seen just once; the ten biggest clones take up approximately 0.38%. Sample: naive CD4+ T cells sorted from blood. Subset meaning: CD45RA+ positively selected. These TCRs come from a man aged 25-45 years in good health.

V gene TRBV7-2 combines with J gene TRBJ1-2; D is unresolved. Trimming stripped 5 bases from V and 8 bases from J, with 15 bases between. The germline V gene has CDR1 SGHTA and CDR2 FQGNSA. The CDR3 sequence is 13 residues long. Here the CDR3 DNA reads TGTGCCAGCAGCCAAAGTGGGATCGGGGGCTACACCTTC. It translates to CASSQSGIGGYTF. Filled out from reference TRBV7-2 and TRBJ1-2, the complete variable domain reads GAGVSQSPSNKVTEKGKDVELRCDPISGHTALYWYRQSLGQGLEFLIYFQGNSAPDKSGLPSDRFSAERTGGSVSTLTIQRTQQEDSAVYLCASSQSGIGGYTFGSGTRLTVV.

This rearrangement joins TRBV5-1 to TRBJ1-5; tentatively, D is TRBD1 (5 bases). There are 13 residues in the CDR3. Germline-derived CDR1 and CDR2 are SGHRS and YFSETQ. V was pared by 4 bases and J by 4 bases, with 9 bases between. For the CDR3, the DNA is TGCGCCAGCAGCGGGGACGGTAATCAGCCCCAGCATTTT. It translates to CASSGDGNQPQHF.

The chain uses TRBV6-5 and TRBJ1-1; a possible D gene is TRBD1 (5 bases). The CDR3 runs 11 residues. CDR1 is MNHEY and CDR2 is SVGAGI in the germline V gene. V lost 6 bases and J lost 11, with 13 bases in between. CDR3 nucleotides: TGTGCCAGCAGCACCGGGGGATCGGCTTTCTTT. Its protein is CASSTGGSAFF.